This T cell receptor beta chain comes out of a study of TIL therapy for anti-PD-1-resistant metastatic lung cancer. The immunoSEQ assay was v3. TCRdb keeps only in-frame clones here, not all; method: immunoSEQ multiplex PCR. The data hold roughly 28,000 clones, with under 80% observed a single time. Time point of the sample: pre-treatment sample, taken before nivolumab and TIL therapy. Tumor tissue came from excised metastases, mostly pleural nodules or supraclavicular lymph nodes. With 5 bases removed from V and 7 bases from J, the gap between germline ends came to 11 bases. Germline V CDR1 and CDR2: MRHNA, SNTAGT. The CDR3 has 13 residues.

This clonotype was sampled from a woman aged 30 to 85 with non-small cell lung cancer. The source was tumor tissue, collected at baseline. J is TRBJ2-2 and V is TRBV6-4, with D perhaps TRBD1 or TRBD2 (6 bases each). DNA for the CDR3: TGTGCCAGCAGTCGGACAGCGGGCGGGGAGCTGTTTTTT. Its translation is CASSRTAGGELFF.